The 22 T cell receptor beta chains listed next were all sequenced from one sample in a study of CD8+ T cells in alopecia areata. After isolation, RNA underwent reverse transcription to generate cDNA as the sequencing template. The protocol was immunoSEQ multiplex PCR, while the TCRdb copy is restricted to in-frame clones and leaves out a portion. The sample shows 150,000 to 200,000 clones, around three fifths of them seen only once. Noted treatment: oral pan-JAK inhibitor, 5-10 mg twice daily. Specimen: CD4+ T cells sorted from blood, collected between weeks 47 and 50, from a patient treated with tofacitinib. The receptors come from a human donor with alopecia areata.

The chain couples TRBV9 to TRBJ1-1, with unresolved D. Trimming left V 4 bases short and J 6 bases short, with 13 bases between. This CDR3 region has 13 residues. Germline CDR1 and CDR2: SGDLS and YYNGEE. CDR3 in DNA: TGTGCCAGCAGCCCCCGTCCCGGGTCTGAAGCTTTCTTT. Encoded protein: CASSPRPGSEAFF.

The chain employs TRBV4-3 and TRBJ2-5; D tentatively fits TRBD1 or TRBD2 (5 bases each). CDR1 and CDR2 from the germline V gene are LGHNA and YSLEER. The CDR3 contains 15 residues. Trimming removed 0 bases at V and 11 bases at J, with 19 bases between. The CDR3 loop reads CASSQERAGPTMQYF. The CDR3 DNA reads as TGCGCCAGCAGCCAAGAGCGGGCAGGGCCTACGATGCAGTACTTC.

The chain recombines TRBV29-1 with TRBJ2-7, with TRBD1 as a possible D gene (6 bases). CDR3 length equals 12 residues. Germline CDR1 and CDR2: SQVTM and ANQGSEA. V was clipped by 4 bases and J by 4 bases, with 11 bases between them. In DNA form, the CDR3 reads TGCAGCGTTGGAACAGGGTTGTACGAGCAGTACTTC. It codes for CSVGTGLYEQYF.

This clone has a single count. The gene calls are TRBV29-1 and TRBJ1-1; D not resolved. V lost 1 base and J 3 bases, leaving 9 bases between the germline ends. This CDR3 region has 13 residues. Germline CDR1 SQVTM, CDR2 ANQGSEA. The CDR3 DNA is TGCAGCGTTGAAGGATGGGGTGACACTGAAGCTTTCTTT. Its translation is CSVEGWGDTEAFF.

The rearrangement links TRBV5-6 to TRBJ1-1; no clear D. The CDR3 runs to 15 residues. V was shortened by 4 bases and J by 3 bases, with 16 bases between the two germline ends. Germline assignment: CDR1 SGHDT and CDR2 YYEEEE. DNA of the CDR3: TGTGCCAGCAGCCGAACCCGGATGCGGGACACTGAAGCTTTCTTT. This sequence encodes CASSRTRMRDTEAFF.

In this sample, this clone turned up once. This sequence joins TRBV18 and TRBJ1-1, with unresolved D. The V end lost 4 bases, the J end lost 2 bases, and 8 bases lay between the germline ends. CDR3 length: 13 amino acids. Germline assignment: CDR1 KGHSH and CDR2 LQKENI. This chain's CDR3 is CASSRKGNTEAFF. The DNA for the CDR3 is TGTGCCAGCTCACGAAAGGGTAACACTGAAGCTTTCTTT.

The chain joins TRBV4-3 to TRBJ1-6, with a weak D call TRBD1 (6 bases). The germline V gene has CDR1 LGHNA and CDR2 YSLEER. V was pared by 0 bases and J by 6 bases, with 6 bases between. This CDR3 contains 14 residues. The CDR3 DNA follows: TGCGCCAGCAGCCAAGACAGGGGTAATTCACCCCTCCACTTT. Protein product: CASSQDRGNSPLHF.

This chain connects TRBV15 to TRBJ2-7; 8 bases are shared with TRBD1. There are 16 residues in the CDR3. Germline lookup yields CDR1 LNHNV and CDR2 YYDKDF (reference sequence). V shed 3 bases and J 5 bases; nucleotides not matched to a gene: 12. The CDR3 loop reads CATSRAPGQDVNEQYF. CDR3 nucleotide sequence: TGTGCCACCAGCAGGGCACCGGGACAGGACGTAAACGAGCAGTACTTC.

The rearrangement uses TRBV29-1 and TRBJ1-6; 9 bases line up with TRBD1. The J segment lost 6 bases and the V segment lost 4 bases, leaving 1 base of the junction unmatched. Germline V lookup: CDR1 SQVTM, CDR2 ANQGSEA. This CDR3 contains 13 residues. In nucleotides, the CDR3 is TGCAGCGTTGGGACAGGGGTTAATTCACCCCTCCACTTT. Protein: CSVGTGVNSPLHF. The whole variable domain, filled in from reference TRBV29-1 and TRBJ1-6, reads SAVISQKPSRDICQRGTSLTIQCQVDSQVTMMFWYRQQPGQSLTLIATANQGSEATYESGFVIDKFPISRPNLTFSTLTVSNMSPEDSSIYLCSVGTGVNSPLHFGNGTRLTVT.

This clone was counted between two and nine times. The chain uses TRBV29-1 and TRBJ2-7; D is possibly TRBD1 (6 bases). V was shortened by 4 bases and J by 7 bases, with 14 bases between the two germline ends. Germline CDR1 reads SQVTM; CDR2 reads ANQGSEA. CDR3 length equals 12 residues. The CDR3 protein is CSVGKQGLEQYF. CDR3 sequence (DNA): TGCAGCGTTGGGAAACAGGGATTAGAGCAGTACTTC.

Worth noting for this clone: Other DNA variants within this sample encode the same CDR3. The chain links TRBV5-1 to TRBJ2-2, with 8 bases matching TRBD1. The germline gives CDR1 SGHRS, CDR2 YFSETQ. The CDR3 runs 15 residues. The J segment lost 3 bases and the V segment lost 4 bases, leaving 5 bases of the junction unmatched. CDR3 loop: CASSDGQGYTGELFF. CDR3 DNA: TGCGCCAGCAGCGACGGACAGGGTTACACCGGGGAGCTGTTTTTT.

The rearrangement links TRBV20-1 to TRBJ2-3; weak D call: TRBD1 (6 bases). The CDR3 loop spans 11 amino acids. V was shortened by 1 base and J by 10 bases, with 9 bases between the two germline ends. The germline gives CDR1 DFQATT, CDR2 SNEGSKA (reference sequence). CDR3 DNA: TGCAGTGCTAGAGGCGAGGGGGCGCAGTATTTT. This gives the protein CSARGEGAQYF.

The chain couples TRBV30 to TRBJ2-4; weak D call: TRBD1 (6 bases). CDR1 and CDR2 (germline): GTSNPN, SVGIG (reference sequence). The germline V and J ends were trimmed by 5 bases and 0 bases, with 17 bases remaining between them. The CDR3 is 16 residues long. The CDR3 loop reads CAWAQGHTLAKNIQYF. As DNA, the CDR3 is TGTGCCTGGGCCCAGGGACACACCCTAGCCAAAAACATTCAGTACTTC.

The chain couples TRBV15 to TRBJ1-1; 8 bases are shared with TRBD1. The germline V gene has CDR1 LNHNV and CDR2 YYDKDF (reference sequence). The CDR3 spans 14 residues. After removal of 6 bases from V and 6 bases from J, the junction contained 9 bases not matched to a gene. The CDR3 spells CATRGAGGVSEAFF. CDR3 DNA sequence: TGTGCCACCAGGGGGGCAGGGGGCGTCTCTGAAGCTTTCTTT.

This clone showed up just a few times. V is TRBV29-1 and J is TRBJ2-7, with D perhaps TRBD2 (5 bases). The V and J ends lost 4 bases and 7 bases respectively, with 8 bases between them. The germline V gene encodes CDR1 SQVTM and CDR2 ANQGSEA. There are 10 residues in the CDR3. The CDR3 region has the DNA TGCAGCGTTGTTACGGGGGAGCAGTACTTC. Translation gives CSVVTGEQYF.

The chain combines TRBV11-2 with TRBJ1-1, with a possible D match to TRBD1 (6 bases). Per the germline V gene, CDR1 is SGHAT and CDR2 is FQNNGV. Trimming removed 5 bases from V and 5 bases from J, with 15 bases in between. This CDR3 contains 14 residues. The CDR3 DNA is TGTGCCAGCAGCGTCTTGGGGGCACGGACTGAAGCTTTCTTT. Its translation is CASSVLGARTEAFF.

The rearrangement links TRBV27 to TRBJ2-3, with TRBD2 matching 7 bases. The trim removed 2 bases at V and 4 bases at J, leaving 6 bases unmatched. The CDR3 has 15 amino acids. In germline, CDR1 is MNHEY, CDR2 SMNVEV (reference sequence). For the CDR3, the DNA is TGTGCCAGCAGTTTAACTAGCGTTAGTCCAGATACGCAGTATTTT. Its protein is CASSLTSVSPDTQYF.

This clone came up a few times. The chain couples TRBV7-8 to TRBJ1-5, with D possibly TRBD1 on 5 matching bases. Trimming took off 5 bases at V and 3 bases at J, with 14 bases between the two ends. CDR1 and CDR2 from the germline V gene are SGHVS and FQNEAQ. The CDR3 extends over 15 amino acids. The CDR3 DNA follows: TGTGCCAGCAGCCCCGTTGGGGCCCACAATCAGCCCCAGCATTTT. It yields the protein CASSPVGAHNQPQHF.

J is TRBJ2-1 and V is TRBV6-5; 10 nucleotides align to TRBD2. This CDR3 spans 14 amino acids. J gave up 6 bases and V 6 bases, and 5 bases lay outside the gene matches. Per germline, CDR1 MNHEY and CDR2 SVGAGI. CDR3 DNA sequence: TGTGCCAGCAGACTCACTAGCGGGGTCAATGAGCAGTTCTTC. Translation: CASRLTSGVNEQFF.

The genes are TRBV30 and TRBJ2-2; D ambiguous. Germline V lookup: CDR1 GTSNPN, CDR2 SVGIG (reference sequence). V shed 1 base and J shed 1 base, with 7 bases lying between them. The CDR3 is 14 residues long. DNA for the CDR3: TGTGCCTGGAGTGGGGTCAGGAACACCGGGGAGCTGTTTTTT. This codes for CAWSGVRNTGELFF. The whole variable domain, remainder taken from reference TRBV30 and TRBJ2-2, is SQTIHQWPATLVQPVGSPLSLECTVEGTSNPNLYWYRQAAGRGLQLLFYSVGIGQISSEVPQNLSASRPQDRQFILSSKKLLLSDSGFYLCAWSGVRNTGELFFGEGSRLTVL.

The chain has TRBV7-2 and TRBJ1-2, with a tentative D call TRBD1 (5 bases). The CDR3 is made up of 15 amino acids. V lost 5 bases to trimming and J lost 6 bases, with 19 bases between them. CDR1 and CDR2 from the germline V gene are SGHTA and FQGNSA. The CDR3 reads CASSQFFGGMDGYTF. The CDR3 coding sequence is TGTGCCAGCAGCCAATTCTTTGGGGGGATGGATGGCTACACCTTC. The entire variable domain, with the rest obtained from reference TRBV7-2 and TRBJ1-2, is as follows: GAGVSQSPSNKVTEKGKDVELRCDPISGHTALYWYRQSLGQGLEFLIYFQGNSAPDKSGLPSDRFSAERTGGSVSTLTIQRTQQEDSAVYLCASSQFFGGMDGYTFGSGTRLTVV.

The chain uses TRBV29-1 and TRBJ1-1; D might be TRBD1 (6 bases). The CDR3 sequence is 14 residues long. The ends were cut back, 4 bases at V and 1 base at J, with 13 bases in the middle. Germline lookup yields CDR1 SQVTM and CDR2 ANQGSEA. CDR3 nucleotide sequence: TGCAGCGTTGCCGAACAGGGAGGGAACACTGAAGCTTTCTTT. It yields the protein CSVAEQGGNTEAFF.